This TCR beta chain was sequenced in a study of blood T cell repertoires in COVID-19. Study background: Sample material is recorded as cDNA or gDNA derived from T cells, B-cell-depleted T cells, or PBMCs.

This clone was counted a single time. TCRdb keeps only in-frame clones here, not all; method: immunoSEQ multiplex PCR. The sample lists 95,000 to 130,000 clones, roughly 85% seen once, with 2% to 2.5% in the top ten. With 7 bases clipped from V and 4 bases from J, the junction kept 8 bases outside the gene matches. CDR1 is LNHDA, CDR2 SQIVND, per germline (reference sequence). The CDR3 extends over 15 amino acids. Material for sequencing was peripheral blood. This chain joins TRBV19 and TRBJ1-5; 9 nucleotides line up with TRBD1. This TCR was recovered from a man aged 25-40 years with acute or convalescent COVID-19. This chain's CDR3 is CASTPTGGGNQPQHF. The CDR3 bases are TGTGCCAGTACCCCGACAGGGGGAGGGAATCAGCCCCAGCATTTT.